These T cell receptor beta chains were read from a single sample in a study of CD8 T cells in ankylosing spondylitis. TCRdb re-called the 5' RACE reads through MiXCR, storing one row per CDR3 protein. The sample lists about 310,000 distinct CDR3 sequences, less than 25% occurring once. Material: blood, either unsorted or a sorted T cell fraction (not recorded which). These receptors all come from a female donor with ankylosing spondylitis or in good health (not recorded which). CDR3s include the opening cysteine and the closing phenylalanine or tryptophan. D genes are given only for firm matches. Size tells how often a clone was seen (once, few, many) or the class of an expanded clone, and some rows leave it out.

>TRBD2|TRBJ2-1|few|TRBV20-1
TGCAGTGCTAAGGAAGCGGGAGGGCCTTGGAGCGGTAATGAGCAGTTCTTC
CSAKEAGGPWSGNEQFF
>.|TRBJ1-4|.|TRBV20-1
TGCAGTGCACGACGCGCGGAGGAAAAACTGTTTTTT
CSARRAEEKLFF
>TRBD1|TRBJ1-1|few|TRBV7-9
TGTGCCAGCAGCTCTCCAGGGGGTTCCATGAACACTGAAGCTTTCTTT
CASSSPGGSMNTEAFF
>.|TRBJ1-6|many|TRBV20-1
TGCAGTGCTGGGCAGGGAGAGTGGAATTCACCCCTCCACTTT
CSAGQGEWNSPLHF
>TRBD2|TRBJ2-1|many|TRBV20-1
TGCAGTGCTAGCGGGGGGAATGAGCAGTTCTTC
CSASGGNEQFF
>TRBD2|TRBJ2-1|.|TRBV5-1
TGCGCCAGCAGCTTGGTACTAGCGGGAGGTGTGGATGAGCAGTTCTTC
CASSLVLAGGVDEQFF
>.|TRBJ2-2|.|TRBV5-5
TGTGCCAGCAGCTTAGCAGGGTACCGGACCGGGGAGCTGTTTTTT
CASSLAGYRTGELFF
>.|TRBJ1-4|.|TRBV7-9
TGTGCCAGCAGCTTGGCTAGGCGGGGGCAGAGGGAAAAACTGTTTTTT
CASSLARRGQREKLFF
>TRBD2|TRBJ2-3|many|TRBV7-2
TGTGCCAGCAGCTTGGGACTAGCGGGAGGGGTGGAAGATACGCAGTATTTT
CASSLGLAGGVEDTQYF
>.|TRBJ2-7|many|TRBV4-3
TGCGCCAGCAGCCAAGCGCGTTACTACGAGCAGTACTTC
CASSQARYYEQYF
>TRBD2|TRBJ2-3|many|TRBV7-2
TGTGCCAGCAGACTGGGGCTAGCGGGAGGGAAAGATACGCAGTATTTT
CASRLGLAGGKDTQYF
>.|TRBJ2-7|few|TRBV7-2
TGTGCCAGCAGCCCCCAAAGCGGAGCACCGTACCACGAGCAGTACTTC
CASSPQSGAPYHEQYF
>.|TRBJ2-2|.|TRBV7-8
.
CASSLVDRFSSPGSCFF
>.|TRBJ1-1|few|TRBV5-1
TGCGCCAGCAGCGTCGGAGGTCCTGAAGCTTTCTTT
CASSVGGPEAFF
>.|TRBJ2-7|.|TRBV20-1
TGCAGTGCTAGAGATCTACCAGGTTCGTGGCAGTACTTC
CSARDLPGSWQYF
>TRBD2|TRBJ2-1|many|TRBV20-1
TGCAGTGCTTACGAACTAGCGGGAGCACGGAATGAGCAGTTCTTC
CSAYELAGARNEQFF
>.|TRBJ2-5|.|TRBV20-1
TGCAGTGCCGCGGGGGCGGGCGAAGAGACCCAGTACTTC
CSAAGAGEETQYF
>.|TRBJ2-1|.|TRBV12-5
TGTGCTAGTGAGGCATTCACGATCGATGAGCAGTTCTTC
CASEAFTIDEQFF
>.|TRBJ1-1|few|TRBV6-5
TGTGCCAGCAGTTACGCCGAGGGGGACTCGGGCACTGAAGCTTTCTTT
CASSYAEGDSGTEAFF
>.|TRBJ2-1|many|TRBV30
TGTGCCTGGAAAGGGGACCACTACAATGAGCAGTTCTTC
CAWKGDHYNEQFF
>TRBD2|TRBJ2-3|.|TRBV20-1
TGCAGTTCGCCCCCCGCTAGCGGAACTAGCACAGATACGCAGTATTTT
CSSPPASGTSTDTQYF
>TRBD1|TRBJ1-4|few|TRBV6-1
TGTGCCAGCAAGCCGGGACAGGGGAGCAAAAAACTGTTTTTT
CASKPGQGSKKLFF
>.|TRBJ2-3|many|TRBV20-1
TGCAGTGCTACGCTAGCGACAGATACGCAGTATTTT
CSATLATDTQYF
>TRBD1|TRBJ2-1|.|TRBV7-8
TGTGCCAGCAGCTCGCCGGGACAGGGGGAACATGAGCAGTTCTTC
CASSSPGQGEHEQFF
>.|TRBJ1-5|.|TRBV6-2/TRBV6-3
TGTGCCAGCAGCCGGGCCGCCGGATATAGCAATCAGCCCCAGCATTTT
CASSRAAGYSNQPQHF
>TRBD2|TRBJ2-1|many|TRBV7-2
TGTGCCAGCAGCTGGACTAGCGGAGGGTCCTACAATGAGCAGTTCTTC
CASSWTSGGSYNEQFF
>TRBD1|TRBJ2-2|many|TRBV29-1
TGCAGCGTATATAAACTAGGGACAGGGGACACCGGGGAGCTGTTTTTT
CSVYKLGTGDTGELFF
>TRBD1|TRBJ2-5|.|TRBV20-1
TGCAGTGCTCCGGGACAGGGTTCCCCACAAGAGACCCAGTACTTC
CSAPGQGSPQETQYF
>.|TRBJ2-3|.|TRBV23-1
TGCGCCAGCAGTCAATGGTCTAGCGGCACAGATACGCAGTATTTT
CASSQWSSGTDTQYF
>TRBD2|TRBJ2-1|many|TRBV10-3
TGTGCCATCAGCCCAGGAGGACTAGCGGGAGGCCAGGGCAATGAGCAGTTCTTC
CAISPGGLAGGQGNEQFF
>TRBD1|TRBJ2-1|once|TRBV7-2
TGTGCCAGCAGCAAAGGGGGACAGGGAAGGATGAATGAGCAGTTCTTC
CASSKGGQGRMNEQFF
>.|TRBJ2-6|.|TRBV7-9
TGTGCCAGCAGCCCTGAGGCCTCTGGGGCCAACGTCCTGACTTTC
CASSPEASGANVLTF
>.|TRBJ2-2|many|TRBV28
TGTGCCAGCAGTTTGGGGCTAGCTGCCGGGGAGCTGTTTTTT
CASSLGLAAGELFF
>.|TRBJ2-2|.|TRBV18
TGTGCCAGCTCACCAAGCACTGCCACCGGGGAGCTGTTTTTT
CASSPSTATGELFF
>.|TRBJ1-2|.|TRBV6-4
TGTGCCAGCAGTGCCAGCACAGGGTATGGCTACACCTTC
CASSASTGYGYTF
>TRBD2|TRBJ2-3|many|TRBV20-1
TGCAGTGGGACTAGCGAAAAAGATACGCAGTATTTT
CSGTSEKDTQYF
>TRBD2|TRBJ2-1|.|TRBV5-1
TGCGCCAGCAGCTTCGGGACTAGCGGGAATGAGCAGTTCTTC
CASSFGTSGNEQFF
>TRBD2|TRBJ2-3|many|TRBV7-2
TGTGCCAGCAGCGGGACTAGCGGGAGTCGGAGAACAGATACGCAGTATTTT
CASSGTSGSRRTDTQYF
>TRBD2|TRBJ2-7|few|TRBV6-1
TGTGCCAGCAGTCGGACTAGCGGGAGTCTCGAGCAGTACTTC
CASSRTSGSLEQYF
>.|TRBJ2-2|few|TRBV9
TGTGCCAGCAGCCCAACGTCGTCACAGAATGTTAGGGAGCTGTTTTTT
CASSPTSSQNVRELFF